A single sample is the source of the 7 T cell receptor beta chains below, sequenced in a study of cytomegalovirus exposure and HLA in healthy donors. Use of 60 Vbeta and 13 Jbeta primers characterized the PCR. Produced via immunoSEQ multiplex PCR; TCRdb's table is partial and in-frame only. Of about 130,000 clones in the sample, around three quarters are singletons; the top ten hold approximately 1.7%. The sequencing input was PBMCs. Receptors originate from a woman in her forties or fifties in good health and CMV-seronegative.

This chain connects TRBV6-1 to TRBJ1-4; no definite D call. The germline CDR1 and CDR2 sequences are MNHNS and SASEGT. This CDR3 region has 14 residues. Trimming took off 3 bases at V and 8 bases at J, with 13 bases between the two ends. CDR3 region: CASSDWQVEEKLFF. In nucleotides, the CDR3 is TGTGCCAGCAGTGATTGGCAGGTTGAAGAAAAACTGTTTTTT.

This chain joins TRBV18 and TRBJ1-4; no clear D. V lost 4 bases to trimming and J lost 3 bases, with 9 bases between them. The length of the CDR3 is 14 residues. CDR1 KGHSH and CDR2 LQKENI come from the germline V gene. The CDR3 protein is CASSLRVSNEKLFF. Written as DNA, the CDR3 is TGTGCCAGCTCACTCCGGGTGTCTAATGAAAAACTGTTTTTT.

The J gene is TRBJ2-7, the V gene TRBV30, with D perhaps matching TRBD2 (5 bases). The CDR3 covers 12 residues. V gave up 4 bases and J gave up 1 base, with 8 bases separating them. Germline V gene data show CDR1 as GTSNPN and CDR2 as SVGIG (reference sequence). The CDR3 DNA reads TGTGCCTGGAACCGGGGATCCTACGAGCAGTACTTC. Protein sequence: CAWNRGSYEQYF.

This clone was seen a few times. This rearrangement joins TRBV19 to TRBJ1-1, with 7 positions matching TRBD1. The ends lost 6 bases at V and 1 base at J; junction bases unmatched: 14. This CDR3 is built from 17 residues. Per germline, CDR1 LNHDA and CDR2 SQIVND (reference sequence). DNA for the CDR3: TGTGCCAGTAGAACAGGGGCCGGGGGACAGAGGAACACTGAAGCTTTCTTT. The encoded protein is CASRTGAGGQRNTEAFF.

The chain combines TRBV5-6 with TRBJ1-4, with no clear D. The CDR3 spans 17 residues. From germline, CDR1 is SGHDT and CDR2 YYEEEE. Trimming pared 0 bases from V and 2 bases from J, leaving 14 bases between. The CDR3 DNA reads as TGTGCCAGCAGCTTGGGAGGTCTGCTTGCGACTAATGAAAAACTGTTTTTT. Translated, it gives CASSLGGLLATNEKLFF.

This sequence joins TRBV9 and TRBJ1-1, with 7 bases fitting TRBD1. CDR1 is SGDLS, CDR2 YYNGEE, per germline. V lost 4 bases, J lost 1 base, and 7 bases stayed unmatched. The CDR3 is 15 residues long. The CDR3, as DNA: TGTGCCAGCAGCCCATCCTGGACAGGGAACACTGAAGCTTTCTTT. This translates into CASSPSWTGNTEAFF. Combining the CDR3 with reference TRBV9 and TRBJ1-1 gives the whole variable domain DSGVTQTPKHLITATGQRVTLRCSPRSGDLSVYWYQQSLDQGLQFLIQYYNGEERAKGNILERFSAQQFPDLHSELNLSSLELGDSALYFCASSPSWTGNTEAFFGQGTRLTVV.

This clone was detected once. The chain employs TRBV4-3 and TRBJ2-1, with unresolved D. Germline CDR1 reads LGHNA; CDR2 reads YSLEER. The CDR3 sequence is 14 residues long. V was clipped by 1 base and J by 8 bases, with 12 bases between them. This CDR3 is CASSQVRSSHEQFF. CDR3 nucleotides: TGCGCCAGCAGCCAAGTCAGGTCGTCCCATGAGCAGTTCTTC.